This TCR beta chain was retrieved from a study of blood T cell repertoires in COVID-19. Whole-study context: Samples representing acute and convalescent COVID-19 were sourced from the United States, Italy and Spain. Sample material is recorded as cDNA or gDNA derived from T cells, B-cell-depleted T cells, or PBMCs.

This clone was seen only once. Original processing methods: Researchers report that nucleated cell counts were estimated from reference gene primer amplification. Sequencing used immunoSEQ multiplex PCR; TCRdb keeps in-frame clones, though not all of them. The DNA gave D and trimming, while V, J and clone size come from that table. This sample yields more than 95,000 clones, of which approximately 80% are seen a single time; 10% to 15% belongs to the top ten. Trimming pared 1 base from V and 0 bases from J, leaving 10 bases between. Germline values: CDR1 SEHNR, CDR2 FQNEAQ (reference sequence). The CDR3 runs to 16 residues.

This receptor was obtained from a human donor in a cohort sampled during active or convalescent COVID-19. The chain uses TRBV7-9 and TRBJ2-4; D may be TRBD2 (5 bases). Sequenced sample: peripheral blood. The chain's CDR3 is CASSLDAGLAKNIQYF. In DNA form, the CDR3 reads TGTGCCAGCAGCTTAGATGCTGGACTAGCCAAAAACATTCAGTACTTC.